This T cell receptor (beta chain) was recorded in a study of cytomegalovirus exposure and HLA in healthy donors. The overall study: Earlier results showed some 120 million unique TCR beta sequences derived from around 170 million T cells. The study, taken as a whole, reports: Further analysis, carried out later, found HLA-associated TCR beta chains more clonally expanded than equally common other chains. A prior analysis recorded that most TCR beta V segments were productive about 87% or about 30% of the time.

Germline CDR1 is SEHNR and CDR2 is FQNEAQ (reference sequence). V was clipped by 0 bases and J by 0 bases, with 5 bases between them. This CDR3 spans 14 amino acids. Worth noting for this clone: Its target is not known.

Primers: 60 Vbeta forward and 13 Jbeta reverse. Profiled with immunoSEQ multiplex PCR; TCRdb holds only in-frame clones, not every one. The sample records 110,000 or so clones, roughly three quarters being singletons. This rearrangement joins TRBV7-9 to TRBJ1-2; D is undetermined. The source of this sequence is a woman in her forties or fifties in good health and CMV-seropositive. The sequencing input was PBMCs. CDR3 sequence reads: CASSLAQTNYGYTF. In DNA form, the CDR3 reads TGTGCCAGCAGCTTAGCCCAGACTAACTATGGCTACACCTTC.